These 22 T cell receptor beta chains were sequenced from one sample in a study of blood T cell repertoires in COVID-19. Repertoires were generated with immunoSEQ multiplex PCR, while TCRdb's copy carries only in-frame clones and drops some. Of some 200,000 clones in the sample, about four fifths were seen once. The sample taken for sequencing was PBMCs or T cells enriched from blood (not recorded which). The receptors were gathered from a woman aged 50 to 60 who had been exposed to COVID-19.

This chain links TRBV3-1 (or the pseudogene TRBV3-2) with TRBJ2-1, with 10 bases matching TRBD2. The length of the CDR3 is 16 residues. Germline V lookup: CDR1 LGHDT, CDR2 YNNKEL (reference sequence). Trimming at V came to 2 bases and at J to 7 bases, leaving 8 bases not matched to a gene. For the CDR3, the DNA is TGTGCCAGCAGCCAACTCTCTAGCGGGGGTATAAATGAGCAGTTCTTC. Amino acid sequence: CASSQLSSGGINEQFF.

This chain links TRBV5-1 with TRBJ1-5; D gene unclear. This CDR3 is built from 15 residues. Germline assignment: CDR1 SGHRS and CDR2 YFSETQ. V was shortened by 7 bases and J by 2 bases, with 16 bases between the two germline ends. CDR3 DNA sequence: TGCGCCAGCCCGCTGGCTGGGCTGGGCAATCAGCCCCAGCATTTT. This codes for CASPLAGLGNQPQHF.

The chain is built from TRBV4-2 and TRBJ1-5; D ambiguous. Germline V gives CDR1 LGHNA, CDR2 YNFKEQ. V gave up 1 base and J gave up 3 bases, with 13 bases separating them. The CDR3 length is 16 residues. The CDR3 loop reads CASSQGANRDNQPQHF. Here the CDR3 DNA reads TGTGCCAGCAGCCAAGGGGCCAACCGTGACAATCAGCCCCAGCATTTT.

The rearrangement joins TRBV10-3 to TRBJ2-5; 10 nucleotides line up with TRBD1. Germline V gene data show CDR1 as ENHRY and CDR2 as SYGVKD. The V segment lost 2 bases and the J segment 8 bases; nucleotides outside the gene matches: 5. The CDR3 is made up of 14 amino acids. CDR3 amino acids: CAISEGGQGLTQYF. In nucleotides, the CDR3 is TGTGCCATCAGTGAGGGGGGACAGGGGTTAACCCAGTACTTC.

V gene TRBV10-3 combines with J gene TRBJ2-3, with 8 nucleotides matching TRBD2. V dropped 2 bases and J dropped 3; count of bases not matched to a gene: 4. The CDR3 length is 15 residues. CDR1 is ENHRY and CDR2 is SYGVKD in the germline V gene. CDR3 amino acids: CAISEGRGGTDTQYF. CDR3 nucleotide sequence: TGTGCCATCAGTGAGGGACGCGGGGGGACAGATACGCAGTATTTT.

The table lists this clone with a few counts. V usage is TRBV4-1 and J usage is TRBJ1-1, with no clear D. This CDR3 spans 14 amino acids. Trimming took 0 bases from V and 7 from J, leaving 12 bases between them. The germline gives CDR1 MGHRA, CDR2 YSYEKL. The DNA of the CDR3 is TGCGCCAGCAGCCAAGATGGGAGATACTTTGAAGCTTTCTTT. It encodes CASSQDGRYFEAFF.

The chain carries TRBV4-1 and TRBJ1-2, with 9 nucleotides matching TRBD1. The J segment lost 9 bases and the V segment lost 0 bases, leaving 8 bases of the junction unmatched. The CDR3 consists of 15 residues. The germline V gene encodes CDR1 MGHRA and CDR2 YSYEKL. The CDR3 DNA reads as TGCGCCAGCAGCCAAGAACCTATTGACAGGGGGAGCTACACCTTC. It codes for CASSQEPIDRGSYTF.

V and J are TRBV7-9 and TRBJ1-1; weak D call: TRBD1 (5 bases). The V gene's germline CDR1 is SEHNR and CDR2 FQNEAQ (reference sequence). V lost 6 bases to trimming and J lost 0 bases, with 14 bases between them. The CDR3 length is 15 residues. The CDR3 sequence is CASSSRVGMNTEAFF. CDR3 nucleotide sequence: TGTGCCAGCAGTTCCAGGGTCGGTATGAACACTGAAGCTTTCTTT.

This chain joins TRBV23-1 and TRBJ2-5; 7 nucleotides match TRBD1. TRBV23-1 is known as an ORF, though its function is uncertain. This CDR3 contains 21 residues. V lost 6 bases, J lost 8 bases, and 33 bases stayed unmatched. CDR3 residues: CASSQPRDSRTQADLPGTQYF. The DNA for the CDR3 is TGCGCCAGCAGCCAACCCCGGGACAGCAGAACGCAGGCTGATCTACCTGGCACCCAGTACTTC.

The V gene is TRBV10-2, the J gene TRBJ1-1, with a possible D match to TRBD1 (6 bases). The CDR3 loop spans 15 amino acids. The V end was cut by 6 bases, the J end by 1 base, with 15 bases between. The germline gives CDR1 WSHSY, CDR2 SAAADI. The CDR3 here is CASRAPGQPNTEAFF. The CDR3 DNA reads as TGCGCCAGCAGAGCTCCGGGACAACCGAACACTGAAGCTTTCTTT.

The chain is built from TRBV4-3 and TRBJ2-1; 7 nucleotides match TRBD2. The CDR3 runs 15 residues. The trim removed 2 bases at V and 5 bases at J, leaving 6 bases unmatched. Germline values: CDR1 LGHNA, CDR2 YSLEER. CDR3 nucleotide sequence: TGCGCCAGCAGCCAATCTAGCGGTCAACACAATGAGCAGTTCTTC. It is translated as CASSQSSGQHNEQFF.

This sequence joins TRBV15 and TRBJ1-2; D not certain. The CDR3 is 13 residues long. From germline, CDR1 is LNHNV and CDR2 YYDKDF (reference sequence). The ends were cut back, 1 base at V and 7 bases at J, with 10 bases in the middle. CDR3 protein: CATSRGGSAGYTF. The CDR3 DNA is TGTGCCACCAGCAGAGGAGGTTCGGCTGGCTACACCTTC. Drawing the rest from reference TRBV15 and TRBJ1-2, the complete variable domain is DAMVIQNPRYQVTQFGKPVTLSCSQTLNHNVMYWYQQKSSQAPKLLFHYYDKDFNNEADTPDNFQSRRPNTSFCFLDIRSPGLGDTAMYLCATSRGGSAGYTFGSGTRLTVV.

This chain uses TRBV9 with TRBJ1-1; possibly TRBD1 for D (6 bases). CDR3 length equals 14 residues. V dropped 4 bases and J dropped 4 bases, with 14 bases sitting between them. CDR1 and CDR2 from the germline V gene are SGDLS and YYNGEE. Here the CDR3 DNA reads TGTGCCAGCAGCCCAGGGGCGTACGGCACTGAAGCTTTCTTT. Translated: CASSPGAYGTEAFF.

The V and J genes are TRBV6-2 or TRBV6-3 and TRBJ2-2; TRBD1 matches 7 bases. CDR1 and CDR2 from the germline V gene are MNHEY and SVGEGT. This CDR3 comprises 16 residues. Losses at the gene ends were 0 bases for V and 5 bases for J; bases not matched to a gene: 6. CDR3: CASSYSWDRLTGELFF. CDR3 in DNA: TGTGCCAGCAGTTACTCGTGGGACAGATTAACCGGGGAGCTGTTTTTT.

The rearrangement uses TRBV13 and TRBJ2-5; the match to TRBD2 covers 8 bases. V lost 4 bases and J lost 5; bases outside the gene matches: 9. The CDR3 is 15 amino acids. Looked up from germline, CDR1 is PRHDT and CDR2 is FYEKMQ (reference sequence). The CDR3 region is CASSSTGTRGETQYF. The CDR3 DNA follows: TGTGCCAGCAGCTCGACCGGGACTAGAGGGGAGACCCAGTACTTC.

The chain uses TRBV5-1 and TRBJ2-1, with D possibly TRBD2 on 6 matching bases. The V gene lost 3 bases and the J gene lost 2 bases, with 12 bases spanning the gap. The V gene's germline CDR1 is SGHRS and CDR2 YFSETQ. The CDR3 spans 15 residues. The CDR3 loop is CASSSGTSPYNEQFF. The CDR3 DNA is TGCGCCAGCAGCTCCGGGACTTCACCCTACAATGAGCAGTTCTTC.

J is TRBJ1-5 and V is TRBV19; TRBD1 matches 7 bases. The germline gives CDR1 LNHDA, CDR2 SQIVND (reference sequence). Trimming at V came to 8 bases and at J to 7 bases, leaving 11 bases not matched to a gene. The CDR3 sequence is 14 residues long. CDR3 sequence (DNA): TGTGCCAGTCTTCGGACAGGATCGGGACAGCCCCAGCATTTT. It translates to CASLRTGSGQPQHF.

The chain recombines TRBV12-3 or TRBV12-4 with TRBJ1-1; tentative D call: TRBD1 (6 bases). With 5 bases removed from V and 10 bases from J, the gap between germline ends came to 11 bases. CDR3 length: 11 residues. The CDR3 nucleotides are TGTGCCAGCAGTCAGGGGTACGGAGCTTTCTTT. Its protein product is CASSQGYGAFF.

This clone was seen a few times. The chain combines TRBV5-1 with TRBJ1-6; D perhaps matches TRBD1 (5 bases). Per germline, CDR1 SGHRS and CDR2 YFSETQ. The CDR3 is made up of 13 amino acids. Trimming shortened V by 0 bases and J by 7 bases, and 5 bases separated the two germline ends. Here the CDR3 reads CASSLEGNSPLHF. In DNA form, the CDR3 reads TGCGCCAGCAGCTTGGAGGGGAATTCACCCCTCCACTTT.

This sequence joins TRBV6-2 or TRBV6-3 and TRBJ1-1; 10 nucleotides line up with TRBD1. Trimming removed 0 bases from V and 7 bases from J; junction bases left unmatched: 8. CDR1 is MNHEY and CDR2 is SVGEGT in the germline V gene. The CDR3 length is 16 residues. The CDR3 reads CASSYSRGTGEGEAFF. In DNA, the CDR3 is TGTGCCAGCAGTTACTCGAGGGGGACAGGGGAGGGTGAAGCTTTCTTT.

The chain joins TRBV21-1 to TRBJ1-4; the tabulated D call, TRBD1, remains unverified against the DNA. TRBV21-1 is tagged as a pseudogene. The CDR3 is 10 residues long. Written as DNA, the CDR3 is TGTGCCAGACCAGGAGAAAAACTGTTTTTT. It is translated as CARPGEKLFF.

V is TRBV3-1 (or the pseudogene TRBV3-2) and J is TRBJ2-6; no clear D gene. Germline V CDR1 and CDR2: LGHDT, YNNKEL (reference sequence). The V end was cut by 3 bases, the J end by 3 bases, with 6 bases between. This CDR3 is 14 amino acids long. The CDR3 loop is CASSQTGGANVLTF. CDR3 sequence (DNA): TGTGCCAGCAGCCAGACGGGTGGGGCCAACGTCCTGACTTTC.